This T cell receptor (beta chain) derives from a study of shared clonotypes between healthy human individuals (dated by TCRdb to the early 2020s). As for the study more broadly: The cohort included a few men and a couple of women between 18 and 49 years of age. Per donor, three plates each were used for CD4 naive and CD4 memory, two for CD8 naive, and one for CD8 memory. To estimate repertoire size and how much clonotypes are shared between individuals, the study performed deep sequencing of blood TCR repertoires from a handful of healthy adults. To increase sequencing depth and limit assay-specific biases, different laboratories used diverse techniques to prepare libraries and sequence TCR repertoires. Each donor's leukapheresis produced roughly between roughly 0.94 and 9.5 billion PBMCs.

The full study reports these points: Because the study included only a small number of donors, the genetic and exposure-history diversity represented was limited. Across a handful of donors, roughly 5.1% of naive CD4, 3% to 4% of naive CD8, under 2.5% of memory CD4, and about 0.4% of memory CD8 clonotypes were shared. Naive subsets generally had larger estimated clonotype richness than memory subsets did. Pairwise subsampling indicated that sequencing depth was expected to affect the degree of clonotype sharing among donors. Rarefaction of sorted-subset datasets indicated incomplete sequencing despite the large sequencing depth. Compared with non-shared clonotypes, the clonotypes found in all four sorted-subset donors had higher generation probabilities. Only blood was sampled, and tissue TCR repertoires likely differ from those in blood.

TCR CDR3 regions were amplified from genomic DNA by multiplex PCR using the deep immunoSEQ assay. Genomic DNA extracted from each cell subset was distributed evenly over all wells of several immunoSEQ 96-well plates, and each plate served as one replicate. For sorted subsets, each replicate PCR was loaded with approximately 200 ng genomic DNA, equivalent to 25,000 to 35,000 T cell genomes. Purified libraries were quantified with a Qubit 3.0 fluorometer, sized on a Bioanalyzer 2100, and re-quantified with the KAPA Library Quantification kit. Every immunoSEQ 96-well plate was sequenced on a dedicated single-read 150-cycle Illumina NextSeq 550 flow cell. Per the authors' processing: Because only junctional sequences without quality scores were contained in the immunoSEQ output, filtering matching that applied to full-length reads could not be performed. To assign V/J genes and CDR3, sequences were annotated against IMGT germline references using PyIR, a Python wrapper for IgBLAST v1.9. Reads were removed for weak V/J assignments (E-value above 1e-6), missing CDR3, stop codons, out-of-frame junctions, or ambiguous translated residues. V3J clonotypes were defined by identical inferred V gene, J gene, and CDR3 amino acid sequence. Percentage overlap between repertoires was computed as shared unique clonotypes divided by the size of the smaller repertoire. Richness of each repertoire was evaluated using RTK rarefaction, the Chao1 estimator, and Recon v2.1 estimates of unobserved clonotypes. Generation probabilities were computed with OLGA for all TCRbeta clonotypes obtained by the gDNA method from four donors. Not all clones reach the TCRdb copy of this immuneACCESS table, which keeps in-frame sequences only. Checked studies attribute under half of the gap to unresolved V genes and leave the rest unexplained. The V and J calls and the clone size are those of that table, but D and trimming were determined from the DNA. The sample table shows hundreds of thousands of clones, and around 96% are seen once. Under 0.06% of the sample is in the top ten clones.

The V end loses 0 bases and the J end loses 10 bases, and a stretch of 10 bases separates them. CDR1 and CDR2 were assigned from the germline V gene (reference sequence) as SGHKS and YYEKEE. Inclusive of the bounding cysteine and phenylalanine, the CDR3 is 12 residues long. Of the read, only the CDR3 DNA is kept; its 36 bases are in frame from base 1. The donors were healthy, HIV-negative adults who had no recently reported acute infections or vaccinations. Every donor was a Caucasian adult living in Nashville, Tennessee, USA. CD4+ T cells were enriched by magnetic negative selection; naive cells were then positively selected on CD45RA, and the negative fraction formed the memory subset. Blood was obtained by leukapheresis, after which PBMCs were separated by Ficoll-Histopaque density gradient centrifugation and cryopreserved in liquid nitrogen vapor phase. Analytical flow cytometry was used to check the purity and quantity of each magnetically sorted T cell population. From each sorted fraction, genomic DNA was isolated and quantified by UV absorbance on a Nanodrop 2000c.

With respect to this clone: Its antigen specificity is not known. No much larger clonotype is one base removed from it; base qualities were not supplied.

The sequence is built from TRBV5-5 and TRBJ1-1; perhaps TRBD1 is the D gene, with 5 bases matching. The sequence came from a woman younger than 45 in good health. Material: naive CD4+ T cells sorted from blood. In the paper's terms, the cell subset or site label means: CD45RA+ positively selected. The CDR3 amino acid sequence is: CASSLVIGGAFF. The nucleotides read TGTGCCAGCAGCTTGGTGATTGGGGGAGCTTTCTTT.